This TCR beta chain was sequenced during a study of T cell clonality in common variable immunodeficiency. Both groups were predominantly of Caucasian heritage. This clone qualifies as medium-sized. The read comes to an end 3 residues before the CDR3 does, leaving the germline J gene to fill in the end. CDR3 size: 12 residues. V lost 8 bases and J lost 1, with 9 bases in between. CDR1 is MNHEY and CDR2 is SVGEGT in the germline V gene. Generated by immunoSEQ multiplex PCR, the TCRdb table keeps only in-frame clones and is missing some. There are fewer than 55,000 clones in the sample, none observed a single time.

This clonotype originated in a person between 18 and 69 years old in good health. The chain combines TRBV6-2 or TRBV6-3 with TRBJ2-7; D might be TRBD2 (6 bases). The sequenced sample consisted of peripheral blood mononuclear cells. Incomplete CDR3 DNA: TGTGCCAGCGGGCGGGATTCCTACGAG. Encoded protein: CASGRDSYE. The whole CDR3 protein reads CASGRDSYEQYF.